The rows below give T cell receptor beta chains drawn from one sample of a study of beta chain features in type 1 diabetes. Repertoires were generated with immunoSEQ multiplex PCR, while TCRdb's copy carries only in-frame clones and drops some. This sample has around 430,000 clones; approximately 28% occur once, and the top ten carry 0.06% to 0.07%. The sample consisted of naive CD4+ T cells from blood. These receptors were collected from a man in his late teens or twenties in good health. Each CDR3 is given with its conserved first and last residue. The order of the fields is V gene, D gene, J gene, clone size, CDR3 protein, CDR3 DNA. The D gene is left open where the match is weak. Clone size, where shown, is once, few, many, or a class for clones that have expanded.

V: TRBV23-1; D: NA; J: TRBJ2-5; size: NA; CDR3: CASIHYQGRPRAQYF; DNA: TGCGCCTCCATACACTACCAGGGCAGACCGAGGGCCCAGTACTTC
V: TRBV5-4; D: NA; J: TRBJ2-3; size: NA; CDR3: CASSLDTDTQYF; DNA: TGTGCCAGCAGCCTGGACACAGATACGCAGTATTTT
V: TRBV5-1; D: TRBD1; J: TRBJ2-3; size: few; CDR3: CASSAGQGDTQYF; DNA: TGCGCCAGCAGCGCCGGACAGGGTGATACGCAGTATTTT
V: TRBV29-1; D: NA; J: TRBJ2-7; size: few; CDR3: CSVEVGESYEQYF; DNA: TGCAGCGTCGAGGTGGGGGAGAGCTACGAGCAGTACTTC
V: TRBV13; D: NA; J: TRBJ2-5; size: NA; CDR3: CASSLAGLQETQYF; DNA: TGTGCCAGCAGCTTAGCCGGGTTACAAGAGACCCAGTACTTC
V: TRBV25-1; D: NA; J: TRBJ1-5; size: NA; CDR3: CASSRDNSNQPQHF; DNA: TGTGCCAGCAGTCGAGATAATAGCAATCAGCCCCAGCATTTT
V: TRBV7-3; D: NA; J: TRBJ2-5; size: NA; CDR3: CASSQTGGQETQYF; DNA: TGTGCCAGCAGCCAGACAGGAGGGCAAGAGACCCAGTACTTC
V: TRBV29-1; D: NA; J: TRBJ2-1; size: few; CDR3: CSGRASYNEQFF; DNA: TGCAGCGGGCGCGCCTCCTACAATGAGCAGTTCTTC
V: TRBV29-1; D: NA; J: TRBJ1-1; size: few; CDR3: CSVAAGVNTEAFF; DNA: TGCAGCGTTGCGGCAGGGGTGAACACTGAAGCTTTCTTT
V: TRBV9; D: NA; J: TRBJ2-7; size: NA; CDR3: CASSVDAHSYEQYF; DNA: TGTGCCAGCAGCGTAGACGCGCACTCCTACGAGCAGTACTTC
V: TRBV2; D: TRBD1; J: TRBJ1-1; size: few; CDR3: CASIGDSNTEAFF; DNA: TGTGCCAGCATTGGGGACAGCAACACTGAAGCTTTCTTT
V: TRBV29-1; D: NA; J: TRBJ2-7; size: NA; CDR3: CSVRTSSYEQYF; DNA: TGCAGCGTCCGGACCTCCTCCTACGAGCAGTACTTC
V: TRBV29-1; D: NA; J: TRBJ1-2; size: NA; CDR3: CSARAGKTYGYTF; DNA: TGCAGCGCACGGGCAGGGAAAACCTATGGCTACACCTTC
V: TRBV5-6; D: NA; J: TRBJ1-5; size: few; CDR3: CASSLGPSSNQPQHF; DNA: TGTGCCAGCAGCTTGGGGCCCAGTAGCAATCAGCCCCAGCATTTT
V: TRBV19; D: NA; J: TRBJ2-3; size: few; CDR3: CASSSRTDTQYF; DNA: TGTGCCAGTAGTTCACGCACAGATACGCAGTATTTT
V: TRBV29-1; D: NA; J: TRBJ2-1; size: few; CDR3: CSVEAKVDNEQFF; DNA: TGCAGCGTTGAAGCTAAAGTAGACAATGAGCAGTTCTTC
V: TRBV30; D: NA; J: TRBJ2-1; size: NA; CDR3: CAWSQPSEQFF; DNA: TGTGCCTGGAGTCAACCCAGTGAGCAGTTCTTC
V: TRBV7-2; D: TRBD2; J: TRBJ2-7; size: few; CDR3: CASRILAGESYEQYF; DNA: TGTGCCAGCAGGATTCTAGCGGGAGAGTCCTACGAGCAGTACTTC
V: TRBV11-1; D: NA; J: TRBJ2-7; size: NA; CDR3: CASSSQGNWDEQYF; DNA: TGTGCCAGCAGCTCGCAGGGGAATTGGGACGAGCAGTACTTC
V: TRBV4-1; D: NA; J: TRBJ2-7; size: few; CDR3: CASSQPAGEQYF; DNA: TGCGCCAGCAGCCAGCCTGCAGGGGAGCAGTACTTC
V: TRBV30; D: NA; J: TRBJ2-6; size: NA; CDR3: CAHQAGSSGANVLTF; DNA: TGTGCCCATCAGGCGGGTAGCTCTGGGGCCAACGTCCTGACTTTC
V: TRBV18; D: TRBD2; J: TRBJ2-7; size: NA; CDR3: CASSATGGPYEQYF; DNA: TGTGCCAGCTCTGCCACGGGAGGGCCCTACGAGCAGTACTTC
V: TRBV9; D: NA; J: TRBJ2-2; size: NA; CDR3: CASSAGHPNTGELFF; DNA: TGTGCCAGCAGCGCGGGACACCCTAACACCGGGGAGCTGTTTTTT
V: TRBV4-2; D: NA; J: TRBJ2-1; size: NA; CDR3: CASSQDLQGRNEQFF; DNA: TGTGCCAGCAGCCAAGATCTCCAGGGCAGGAATGAGCAGTTCTTC
V: TRBV7-3; D: TRBD1; J: TRBJ2-2; size: NA; CDR3: CASSSGQGAGTGELFF; DNA: TGTGCCAGCAGCTCCGGACAGGGGGCTGGCACCGGGGAGCTGTTTTTT
V: TRBV9; D: NA; J: TRBJ2-7; size: NA; CDR3: CASSVGAFYEQYF; DNA: TGTGCCAGCAGCGTAGGGGCCTTCTACGAGCAGTACTTC
V: TRBV6-5; D: TRBD1; J: TRBJ2-5; size: NA; CDR3: CASSYSGGTQYF; DNA: TGTGCCAGCAGTTACTCAGGGGGCACCCAGTACTTC
V: TRBV4-2; D: NA; J: TRBJ2-3; size: few; CDR3: CASSQDKDTQYF; DNA: TGTGCCAGCAGCCAAGATAAGGATACGCAGTATTTT
V: TRBV30; D: NA; J: TRBJ2-1; size: few; CDR3: CACGAGSYNEQFF; DNA: TGTGCCTGTGGAGCGGGCTCCTACAATGAGCAGTTCTTC
V: TRBV4-3; D: TRBD1; J: TRBJ2-1; size: NA; CDR3: CASRQDRLENEQFF; DNA: TGCGCCAGCAGACAGGACAGGTTGGAGAATGAGCAGTTCTTC
V: TRBV7-2; D: TRBD2; J: TRBJ2-5; size: few; CDR3: CASSSIAGTQETQYF; DNA: TGTGCCAGCAGCAGCATAGCGGGGACCCAAGAGACCCAGTACTTC
V: TRBV4-1; D: NA; J: TRBJ2-5; size: NA; CDR3: CASSRLFVGQETQYF; DNA: TGCGCCAGCAGCCGCCTATTCGTGGGGCAAGAGACCCAGTACTTC
V: TRBV5-1; D: TRBD1; J: TRBJ2-6; size: few; CDR3: CASSLHFGQGNSGANVLTF; DNA: TGCGCCAGCAGCTTACATTTCGGACAGGGAAACTCTGGGGCCAACGTCCTGACTTTC
V: TRBV27; D: NA; J: TRBJ1-1; size: NA; CDR3: CASSLPGEVNTEAFF; DNA: TGTGCCAGCAGCCTTCCCGGGGAGGTGAACACTGAAGCTTTCTTT
V: TRBV6-1; D: NA; J: TRBJ1-1; size: once; CDR3: CASSVGNTEAFF; DNA: TGTGCCAGCAGTGTGGGGAACACTGAAGCTTTCTTT
V: TRBV5-6; D: NA; J: TRBJ2-1; size: NA; CDR3: CASSLSGMSYNEQFF; DNA: TGTGCCAGCAGCTTGTCGGGGATGTCGTACAATGAGCAGTTCTTC
V: TRBV5-1; D: NA; J: TRBJ2-2; size: NA; CDR3: CASSRGTANTGELFF; DNA: TGCGCCAGCAGCCGCGGGACAGCCAACACCGGGGAGCTGTTTTTT
V: TRBV5-1; D: TRBD1; J: TRBJ2-7; size: few; CDR3: CASSLGDRDEQYF; DNA: TGCGCCAGCAGCTTGGGCGACAGGGACGAGCAGTACTTC
V: TRBV7-6; D: NA; J: TRBJ2-1; size: NA; CDR3: CASSLRGQYNEQFF; DNA: TGTGCCAGCAGCCTCCGCGGACAGTACAATGAGCAGTTCTTC
V: TRBV4-1; D: NA; J: TRBJ1-2; size: NA; CDR3: CASSQPSRGGGGYTF; DNA: TGCGCCAGCAGCCAACCGTCCCGAGGGGGAGGCGGCTACACCTTC
V: TRBV28; D: TRBD1; J: TRBJ2-5; size: NA; CDR3: CASSLRQGAWETQYF; DNA: TGTGCCAGCAGTCTCAGACAGGGGGCATGGGAGACCCAGTACTTC
V: TRBV30; D: TRBD2; J: TRBJ2-7; size: NA; CDR3: CAWSVAGVAYEQYF; DNA: TGTGCCTGGTCGGTAGCGGGAGTAGCCTACGAGCAGTACTTC
V: TRBV2; D: NA; J: TRBJ2-5; size: NA; CDR3: CASRGEETQYF; DNA: TGTGCCAGCAGAGGGGAAGAGACCCAGTACTTC
V: TRBV29-1; D: NA; J: TRBJ2-5; size: NA; CDR3: CSVEMNRQEAQYF; DNA: TGCAGCGTGGAAATGAACCGACAAGAGGCCCAGTACTTC
V: TRBV5-4; D: TRBD2; J: TRBJ2-3; size: few; CDR3: CASSLSGLAGIGDTQYF; DNA: TGTGCCAGCAGCCTTTCCGGACTAGCGGGGATTGGAGATACGCAGTATTTT
V: TRBV7-3; D: NA; J: TRBJ2-1; size: NA; CDR3: CASSLDPTRPNEQFF; DNA: TGTGCCAGCAGCTTAGATCCAACTAGGCCCAATGAGCAGTTCTTC
V: TRBV29-1; D: NA; J: TRBJ1-2; size: NA; CDR3: CSVESANYGYTF; DNA: TGCAGCGTTGAATCGGCTAACTATGGCTACACCTTC
V: TRBV29-1; D: NA; J: TRBJ2-7; size: few; CDR3: CSVGGTVPYEQYF; DNA: TGCAGCGTTGGGGGTACAGTACCCTACGAGCAGTACTTC
V: TRBV30; D: TRBD1; J: TRBJ2-1; size: few; CDR3: CAWTLTGGNEQFF; DNA: TGTGCCTGGACCTTGACAGGGGGCAATGAGCAGTTCTTC